At least ten counts were recorded for the clone carrying this TCR beta chain. Antigen specificity is unknown. RNA transcripts served as the template for amplifying TCR beta CDR3 regions. When the TCR CDR3 underwent first-round RT-PCR, the HTBI primer set was used. TCRdb passed the multiplex PCR reads through MiXCR, listing each CDR3 protein once. The sample shows about 180,000 distinct CDR3 sequences, around 15% of them seen only once. This record comes from a study of T cells in Graves' hyperthyroidism and ophthalmopathy. The study's findings and limits: Ophthalmopathy and stable hyperthyroidism were told apart by a 13 V-J model.

The sample taken for sequencing was blood. The TCR sequence derives from a woman aged 45-59 years with Graves' hyperthyroidism.

For the CDR3, the DNA is TGTGCCAGCAGCTTAGGTGGCAGCTATAATGAAAAACTGTTTTTT. As protein: CASSLGGSYNEKLFF. The genes are TRBV7-9 and TRBJ1-4; D is unclear. CDR3 length: 15 amino acids. Trimming took off 1 base at V and 4 bases at J, with 10 bases between the two ends. Germline CDR1 is SEHNR and CDR2 is FQNEAQ (reference sequence).